This TCR beta chain comes out of a study of T cells in Graves' hyperthyroidism and ophthalmopathy. The table lists this clonotype with a few counts. Trimming removed 2 bases from V and 1 base from J, with 11 bases in between. Germline V gives CDR1 SGHVS, CDR2 FNYEAQ. The CDR3 runs 15 residues. TCR beta CDR3 regions were amplified from RNA. The HTBI primer set served for first-round RT-PCR of the TCR CDR3. TCRdb called the multiplex PCR reads again in MiXCR, with one record for every CDR3 protein. The repertoire holds over 550,000 distinct CDR3 sequences, 16% seen once, with about 20% in the top ten. Across 18 months, stable Graves' hyperthyroidism was marked by no progression to ophthalmopathy. Diagnosing involved the use of clinical symptoms, serum thyroxine and TRAb, thyroid ultrasound and orbital computed tomography.

This chain links TRBV7-6 with TRBJ2-5; no firm D call. The sequence was collected from a woman aged 18-29 years with Graves' hyperthyroidism. Sequenced input: blood. In nucleotides, the CDR3 is TGTGCCAGCAGCTTATCCAGGCGCTTCCAAGAGACCCAGTACTTC. Its protein product is CASSLSRRFQETQYF.